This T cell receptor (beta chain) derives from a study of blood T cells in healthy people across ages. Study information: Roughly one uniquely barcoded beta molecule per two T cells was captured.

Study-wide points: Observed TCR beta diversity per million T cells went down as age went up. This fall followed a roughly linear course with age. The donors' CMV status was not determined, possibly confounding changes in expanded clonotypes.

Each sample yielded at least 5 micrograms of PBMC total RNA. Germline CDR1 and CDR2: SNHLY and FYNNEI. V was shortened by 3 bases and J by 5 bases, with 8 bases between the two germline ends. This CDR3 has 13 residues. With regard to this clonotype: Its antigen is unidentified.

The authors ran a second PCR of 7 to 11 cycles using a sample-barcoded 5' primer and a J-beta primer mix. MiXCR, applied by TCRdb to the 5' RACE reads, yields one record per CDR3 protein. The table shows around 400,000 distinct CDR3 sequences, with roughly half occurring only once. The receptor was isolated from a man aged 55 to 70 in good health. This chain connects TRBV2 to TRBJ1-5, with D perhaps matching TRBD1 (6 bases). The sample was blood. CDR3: CASSDGGHQPQHF. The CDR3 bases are TGTGCCAGCAGTGACGGGGGGCATCAGCCCCAGCATTTT.